This T cell receptor (beta chain) was captured by sequencing in a study of PD-L1 blockade in urothelial cancer. Study at large: Analyzed time points were 3 weeks (second dose) and 6 weeks after therapy began.

J gave up 0 bases and V 0 bases, and 6 bases lay outside the gene matches. The length of the CDR3 is 18 residues. CDR1 is LNHDA and CDR2 is SQIVND in the germline V gene (reference sequence). Repertoires were generated with immunoSEQ multiplex PCR, while TCRdb's copy carries only in-frame clones and drops some. The table has about 20,000 clones, almost 90% seen once. Metastatic or locally advanced urothelial carcinoma was present in the patients. Patients yielded 1 to 8 samples each, pretreatment and on-treatment. The chain is built from TRBV19 and TRBJ2-1; TRBD2 matches 9 bases. Source: PBMCs, taken around atezolizumab (anti-PD-L1) treatment. The TCR sequence derives from a man between 45 and 60 years old with urothelial cancer. CDR3 in DNA: TGTGCCAGTAGTATAGACCCCCTAGCGGGGAGCTCCTACAATGAGCAGTTCTTC. This gives the protein CASSIDPLAGSSYNEQFF.